Below, 7 T cell receptor beta chains from the same sample are listed, as sequenced in a study of blood T cells in healthy people across ages. A second PCR of roughly 7 to 11 cycles used a sample-barcoded 5' primer and a J-beta primer mix. One entry per CDR3 protein, called by TCRdb with MiXCR from the 5' RACE reads. Here the sample spans some 1,800,000 distinct CDR3 sequences, 35% to 50% being singletons. Sequenced: blood. The receptors here all came from a human donor in good health.

The CDR3 region is CASSRHENTEAFF. For the CDR3, the DNA is TGTGCCAGCTCGAGACATGAGAACACTGAAGCTTTCTTT. The rearrangement uses TRBV18 and TRBJ1-1; no firm D call. The CDR3 is made up of 13 amino acids. CDR1 is KGHSH and CDR2 is LQKENI in the germline V gene. V lost 6 bases to trimming and J lost 1 base, with 9 bases between them. The full variable domain, with the rest looked up from reference TRBV18 and TRBJ1-1, is NAGVMQNPRHLVRRRGQEARLRCSPMKGHSHVYWYRQLPEEGLKFMVYLQKENIIDESGMPKERFSAEFPKEGPSILRIQQVVRGDSAAYFCASSRHENTEAFFGQGTRLTVV.

The chain recombines TRBV20-1 with TRBJ2-7; 9 bases are a match to TRBD2. J gave up 2 bases and V 5 bases, and 10 bases lay outside the gene matches. The CDR3 has 15 residues. CDR1 and CDR2 (germline): DFQATT, SNEGSKA (reference sequence). The CDR3: CSASSSSGVAYEQYF. Here the CDR3 DNA reads TGCAGTGCTTCTTCCTCTAGCGGGGTTGCCTACGAGCAGTACTTC.

Here the CDR3 DNA reads TGTGCCAGCAGCTTAGAAGGGCGGTCGCAGTATTTT. This encodes CASSLEGRSQYF. This chain connects TRBV7-2 to TRBJ2-3; D ambiguous. The V and J ends lost 1 base and 10 bases respectively, with 9 bases between them. In germline, CDR1 is SGHTA, CDR2 FQGNSA. This CDR3 is 12 amino acids long.

The rearrangement joins TRBV20-1 to TRBJ1-2, with D unclear. From germline, CDR1 is DFQATT and CDR2 SNEGSKA (reference sequence). The CDR3 contains 12 residues. V lost 4 bases and J lost 5, with 11 bases in between. The CDR3 DNA reads as TGCAGTGCTACACGGGGAGGATATGGCTACACCTTC. Amino acids: CSATRGGYGYTF.

This clonotype was counted only a few times. V and J are TRBV12-3 or TRBV12-4 and TRBJ2-6, with 8 bases lining up with TRBD1. V lost 5 bases to trimming and J lost 3 bases; unmatched junction nucleotides: 12. The CDR3 spans 18 residues. DNA for the CDR3: TGTGCCAGCAGTCTCTTTGGGACAGGTGCTGATGGGGCCAACGTCCTGACTTTC. It encodes CASSLFGTGADGANVLTF.

The chain recombines TRBV29-1 with TRBJ2-3; D is ambiguous. The germline CDR1 and CDR2 sequences are SQVTM and ANQGSEA. CDR3 length equals 11 residues. V was pared by 8 bases and J by 2 bases, with 8 bases between. CDR3 DNA sequence: TGCAGCTTCGGAGCCACAGATACGCAGTATTTT. Translated: CSFGATDTQYF.

This sequence joins TRBV7-2 and TRBJ2-1, with TRBD2 matching over 9 bases. The CDR3 has 15 amino acids. V shed 5 bases and J 9 bases; nucleotides not matched to a gene: 11. From germline, CDR1 is SGHTA and CDR2 FQGNSA. The CDR3 reads CASSPLRGGDSEQFF. The CDR3 nucleotides read TGTGCCAGCAGCCCTCTTCGCGGGGGGGATAGTGAGCAGTTCTTC.